This TCR beta chain is drawn from a study of blood T cell repertoires in COVID-19. This CDR3 is built from 17 residues. Germline-derived CDR1 and CDR2 are SEHNR and FQNEAQ (reference sequence). V trimming: 0 bases; J trimming: 2 bases; junction bases outside the gene matches: 5. Clones were read by immunoSEQ multiplex PCR, and TCRdb kept only the in-frame ones, dropping some. The data show 80,000 to 130,000 clones, 65% to 90% seen once. V and J are TRBV7-9 and TRBJ2-3; 10 nucleotides match TRBD2. Sequenced sample: PBMCs or T cells enriched from blood (not recorded which). The sequence was collected from a woman aged 45-60 years who had recovered from COVID-19. The CDR3 DNA is TGTGCCAGCAGCTTAGCTCGCCTAGCGGGAGCCACAGATACGCAGTATTTT. This codes for CASSLARLAGATDTQYF.